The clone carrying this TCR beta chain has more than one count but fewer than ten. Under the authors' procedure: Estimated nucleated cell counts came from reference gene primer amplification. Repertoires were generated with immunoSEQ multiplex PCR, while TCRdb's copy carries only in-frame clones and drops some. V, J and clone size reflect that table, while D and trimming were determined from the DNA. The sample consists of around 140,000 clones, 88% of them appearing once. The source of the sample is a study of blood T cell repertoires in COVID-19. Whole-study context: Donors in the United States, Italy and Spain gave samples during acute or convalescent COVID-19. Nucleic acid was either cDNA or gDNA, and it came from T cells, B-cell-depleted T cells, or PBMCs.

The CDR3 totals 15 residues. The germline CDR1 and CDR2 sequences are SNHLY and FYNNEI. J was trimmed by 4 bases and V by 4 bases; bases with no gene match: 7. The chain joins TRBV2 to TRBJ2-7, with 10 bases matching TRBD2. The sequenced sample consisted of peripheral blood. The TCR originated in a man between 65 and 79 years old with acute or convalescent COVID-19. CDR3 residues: CASSGFSGGDYEQYF. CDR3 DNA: TGTGCCAGCAGTGGTTTCAGCGGGGGGGATTACGAGCAGTACTTC.